The 9 T cell receptor beta chains below all came from one sample that was sequenced in a study of OX40 agonist ivuxolimab in advanced cancers. Assay: immunoSEQ multiplex PCR; the TCRdb copy retains only in-frame clones and omits some. Of roughly 59,000 clones listed, 81% were seen once; the top ten hold around 1%. The specimen comprised CD4+ or CD8+ T cells sorted from blood, sampled in a trial of the OX40 agonist ivuxolimab. The receptors originated from an adult with an advanced solid tumor such as melanoma, head and neck, liver or kidney cancer.

This clone was picked up a small number of times. V gene TRBV9 combines with J gene TRBJ2-2; D is unresolved. The germline gives CDR1 SGDLS, CDR2 YYNGEE. V gave up 0 bases and J gave up 3 bases, with 6 bases separating them. The CDR3 length is 14 residues. The CDR3 sequence is CASSVGSDTGELFF. The CDR3 DNA follows: TGTGCCAGCAGCGTAGGGTCGGACACCGGGGAGCTGTTTTTT.

The chain carries TRBV5-6 and TRBJ2-1; D remains unclear. CDR1 is SGHDT and CDR2 is YYEEEE in the germline V gene. There are 12 residues in the CDR3. The chain's CDR3 is CASGFSYNEQFF. CDR3 nucleotide sequence: TGTGCATCGGGTTTCTCCTACAATGAGCAGTTCTTC. Full variable domain (missing parts from reference TRBV5-6 and TRBJ2-1): DAGVTQSPTHLIKTRGQQVTLRCSPKSGHDTVSWYQQALGQGPQFIFQYYEEEERQRGNFPDRFSGHQFPNYSSELNVNALLLGDSALYLCASGFSYNEQFFGPGTRLTVL.

This rearrangement joins TRBV12-2 to TRBJ2-6; whether TRBD1, the table's D call, matches the DNA was not checked. TRBV12-2 counts as a pseudogene. The CDR3 spans 19 residues. The CDR3 sequence is CASRPTPGQLLAGANVLTF. CDR3 nucleotides: TGTGCAAGTCGCCCTACTCCGGGACAGCTTCTAGCTGGGGCCAACGTCCTGACTTTC.

The chain combines TRBV6-5 with TRBJ1-1; D may be TRBD1 (5 bases). There are 13 residues in the CDR3. The V end lost 3 bases, the J end lost 3 bases, and 8 bases lay between the germline ends. CDR1 and CDR2 from the germline V gene are MNHEY and SVGAGI. CDR3 sequence (DNA): TGTGCCAGCAGTTATCAGGGTGACACTGAAGCTTTCTTT. Amino acids: CASSYQGDTEAFF.

The rearrangement uses TRBV6-5 and TRBJ1-6; D may be TRBD1 (6 bases). This CDR3 has 14 residues. V was cut by 5 bases and J by 7 bases, with 12 bases left in between. Germline lookup yields CDR1 MNHEY and CDR2 SVGAGI. The CDR3 coding sequence is TGTGCCAGCAGTGAAGGGGGGAAGAATTCACCCCTCCACTTT. Its protein is CASSEGGKNSPLHF.

V gene TRBV15 combines with J gene TRBJ2-4; a weak D match, TRBD2 (5 bases). Germline CDR1 is LNHNV and CDR2 is YYDKDF (reference sequence). V was trimmed by 4 bases and J by 3 bases, leaving 16 bases between them. The CDR3 is 16 amino acids. CDR3 nucleotide sequence: TGTGCCACCAGCAAAGGGCGGAGGCCCGACAAAAACATTCAGTACTTC. It encodes CATSKGRRPDKNIQYF. The full variable domain, in which reference TRBV15 and TRBJ2-4 provide the parts outside the CDR3, is DAMVIQNPRYQVTQFGKPVTLSCSQTLNHNVMYWYQQKSSQAPKLLFHYYDKDFNNEADTPDNFQSRRPNTSFCFLDIRSPGLGDTAMYLCATSKGRRPDKNIQYFGAGTRLSVL.

CDR3 in DNA: TGTGCCAGCAGTGTAACCGGGACAGGGACCTCACCCCTCCACTTT. It codes for CASSVTGTGTSPLHF. The V and J genes are TRBV2 and TRBJ1-6; 9 bases are a match to TRBD1. V dropped 4 bases and J dropped 10; count of bases not matched to a gene: 8. CDR3 size: 15 residues. The germline V gene has CDR1 SNHLY and CDR2 FYNNEI.

The CDR3 spells CASSQVSRSQGNEKLFF. CDR3 nucleotides: TGCGCCAGCAGCCAAGTTTCCAGGTCTCAGGGTAATGAAAAACTGTTTTTT. V and J are TRBV4-1 and TRBJ1-4; D is perhaps TRBD1 (5 bases). The germline V and J ends were trimmed by 1 base and 4 bases, with 16 bases remaining between them. This CDR3 is 17 amino acids long. Germline V gene data show CDR1 as MGHRA and CDR2 as YSYEKL.

The chain links TRBV6-6 to TRBJ1-6, with 9 bases aligning to TRBD1. This CDR3 has 14 amino acids. V lost 6 bases to trimming and J lost 7 bases; unmatched junction nucleotides: 4. Looked up from germline, CDR1 is MNHNY and CDR2 is SVGAGI (reference sequence). In nucleotides, the CDR3 is TGTGCCAGCAGACGGGACAGGGCGAATTCACCCCTCCACTTT. Its protein product is CASRRDRANSPLHF.